This is a list of T cell receptor beta chains from one sample in a study of shared clonotypes between healthy human individuals. Only in-frame clones appear in the TCRdb table, and some are missing; sequencing was by immunoSEQ multiplex PCR. This sample has 950,000 to 1,300,000 clones; around 74% occur once, and the top ten carry 1.4% to 1.5%. Sequencing used memory CD4+ T cells sorted from blood. The receptors originated from a man aged 18-30 years in good health. CDR3s include the opening cysteine and the closing phenylalanine or tryptophan. Fields, in order: D gene, clone size, J gene, V gene, CDR3 protein, CDR3 DNA. D genes are given only for firm matches. Expanded clones get a size class; other rows say once, few or many, or leave the size out.

D: NA
size: NA
J: TRBJ1-5
V: TRBV6-6
CDR3: CASSRPNQPQHF
DNA: TGTGCCAGCAGTCGACCCAATCAGCCCCAGCATTTT

D: NA
size: few
J: TRBJ1-1
V: TRBV29-1
CDR3: CSVEGRTEAFF
DNA: TGCAGCGTTGAGGGGCGGACTGAAGCTTTCTTT

D: TRBD1
size: NA
J: TRBJ2-1
V: TRBV4-1
CDR3: CASSQGLIQGANYNEQFF
DNA: TGCGCCAGCAGCCAAGGGCTAATACAGGGGGCGAACTACAATGAGCAGTTCTTC

D: NA
size: NA
J: TRBJ1-1
V: TRBV9
CDR3: CASSVGSRLTEAFF
DNA: TGTGCCAGCAGCGTCGGGAGCCGGCTGACTGAAGCTTTCTTT

D: NA
size: NA
J: TRBJ1-1
V: TRBV11-2
CDR3: CASSLGQANTEAFF
DNA: TGTGCCAGCAGCTTAGGACAGGCAAACACTGAAGCTTTCTTT

D: TRBD2
size: NA
J: TRBJ2-3
V: TRBV7-9
CDR3: CASSARSGGTDTQYF
DNA: TGTGCCAGCAGCGCTCGGAGCGGGGGCACAGATACGCAGTATTTT

D: NA
size: NA
J: TRBJ1-5
V: TRBV10-3
CDR3: CAISGFRADQPQHF
DNA: TGTGCCATCAGTGGCTTTAGGGCTGATCAGCCCCAGCATTTT

D: TRBD1
size: NA
J: TRBJ2-1
V: TRBV7-2
CDR3: CASSFTGQAEQFF
DNA: TGTGCCAGCAGCTTTACGGGACAGGCTGAGCAGTTCTTC

D: TRBD1
size: NA
J: TRBJ2-7
V: TRBV6-1
CDR3: CASSRGGTGVYEQYF
DNA: TGTGCCAGCAGCCGCGGGGGGACAGGGGTATACGAGCAGTACTTC

D: NA
size: few
J: TRBJ1-2
V: TRBV9
CDR3: CASSVATTVGYGYTF
DNA: TGTGCCAGCAGCGTAGCTACGACGGTGGGCTATGGCTACACCTTC

D: NA
size: NA
J: TRBJ2-3
V: TRBV18
CDR3: CASSLVRDDTQYF
DNA: TGTGCCAGCTCACTTGTAAGGGATGATACGCAGTATTTT

D: NA
size: NA
J: TRBJ2-1
V: TRBV5-1
CDR3: CASSLNGGPYNEQFF
DNA: TGCGCCAGCAGCTTGAACGGGGGGCCATACAATGAGCAGTTCTTC

D: TRBD2
size: once
J: TRBJ2-1
V: TRBV6-5
CDR3: CASGTRNEQFF
DNA: TGTGCCAGCGGGACTAGGAATGAGCAGTTCTTC

D: TRBD2
size: few
J: TRBJ2-3
V: TRBV9
CDR3: CASSVASGGSLGQSTDTQYF
DNA: TGTGCCAGCAGCGTAGCTAGCGGGGGATCGCTAGGACAAAGCACAGATACGCAGTATTTT

D: TRBD2
size: few
J: TRBJ2-7
V: TRBV7-8
CDR3: CASSLFQLAGSSYEQYF
DNA: TGTGCCAGTAGCTTATTCCAGCTAGCGGGGAGCTCCTACGAGCAGTACTTC

D: NA
size: NA
J: TRBJ1-5
V: TRBV5-6
CDR3: CASSLGIGLNQPQHF
DNA: TGTGCCAGCAGCTTGGGAATAGGGTTGAATCAGCCCCAGCATTTT

D: NA
size: few
J: TRBJ1-2
V: TRBV19
CDR3: CASRDKGQVLDFGYTF
DNA: TGTGCCAGTAGAGATAAGGGGCAGGTTCTTGATTTTGGCTACACCTTC

D: TRBD1
size: NA
J: TRBJ2-6
V: TRBV5-1
CDR3: CASSLGTGDNSGANVLTF
DNA: TGCGCCAGCAGCTTGGGGACAGGGGACAACTCTGGGGCCAACGTCCTGACTTTC

D: NA
size: few
J: TRBJ1-1
V: TRBV12-5
CDR3: CASGQGLPGGNTEAFF
DNA: TGTGCTAGTGGCCAGGGCCTCCCCGGTGGGAACACTGAAGCTTTCTTT

D: TRBD1
size: NA
J: TRBJ1-2
V: TRBV5-6
CDR3: CASNSAGQGTYGYTF
DNA: TGTGCCAGCAACTCGGCGGGACAGGGAACTTATGGCTACACCTTC

D: NA
size: NA
J: TRBJ1-6
V: TRBV27
CDR3: CASTSRQAYNSPLHF
DNA: TGTGCCAGCACCTCGAGACAGGCCTATAATTCACCCCTCCACTTT

D: NA
size: once
J: TRBJ1-3
V: TRBV5-4
CDR3: CASSRDPRVLSGNTIYF
DNA: TGTGCCAGCAGTCGGGACCCCAGGGTACTCTCTGGAAACACCATATATTTT